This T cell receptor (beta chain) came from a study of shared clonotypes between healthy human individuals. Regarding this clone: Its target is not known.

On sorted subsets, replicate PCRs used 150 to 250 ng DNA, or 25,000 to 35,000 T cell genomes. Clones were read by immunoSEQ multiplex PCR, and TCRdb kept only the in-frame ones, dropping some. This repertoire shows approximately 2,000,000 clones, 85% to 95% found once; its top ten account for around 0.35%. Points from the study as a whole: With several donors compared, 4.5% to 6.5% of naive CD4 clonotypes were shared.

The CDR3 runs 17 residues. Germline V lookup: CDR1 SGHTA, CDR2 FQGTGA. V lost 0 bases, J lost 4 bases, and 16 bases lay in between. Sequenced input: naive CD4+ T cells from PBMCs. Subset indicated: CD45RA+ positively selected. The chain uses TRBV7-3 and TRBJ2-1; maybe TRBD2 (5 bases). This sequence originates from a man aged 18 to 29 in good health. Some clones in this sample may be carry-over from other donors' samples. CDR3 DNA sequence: TGTGCCAGCAGCTTAACCCCGGGGAGCGTAAGATACAATGAGCAGTTCTTC. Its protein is CASSLTPGSVRYNEQFF.